The entry below describes one TCR beta chain. Its antigen remains unknown. The data were obtained in a study of T cells in Graves' hyperthyroidism and ophthalmopathy. Study context: Specimen type is peripheral blood, collected at initial diagnosis prior to any treatment. The study's findings and limits: Model-based prediction identified ophthalmopathy a median around 6.5 months prior to its onset.

A Clinical Activity Score of at least 3, a NOSPECS grade of at least 4 and a duration under 3 months were recorded in the ophthalmopathy patients. Lactation, pregnancy, other autoimmune disease or uncontrolled infection led to exclusion of patients. The CDR3 regions of TCR beta were amplified from RNA transcripts. Primed by the HTBI set, a first-round RT-PCR was run on the TCR CDR3. One entry per CDR3 protein results from TCRdb running MiXCR on the multiplex PCR reads. The sample has over 500,000 distinct CDR3 sequences, 15% to 20% seen once. Sequenced sample: blood. This TCR derives from a woman aged 25 to 39 with Graves' ophthalmopathy.

DNA of the CDR3: TGTGCCAGCAGCTTAGGCCCGGGGTGGAACACTGAAGCTTTCTTT. Protein product: CASSLGPGWNTEAFF. The chain uses TRBV7-2 and TRBJ1-1, with no clear D. CDR3 length: 15 residues. CDR1 and CDR2 from the germline V gene are SGHTA and FQGNSA. Between the trimmed V and J ends, which lost 1 base and 1 base, there was a span of 10 bases.